Given below is one TCR beta chain in context. The authors ran a second PCR of about 6 to 11 cycles using a sample-barcoded 5' primer and a J-beta primer mix. TCRdb ran MiXCR on the 5' RACE reads and lists one entry per CDR3 protein. The repertoire includes around 800,000 distinct CDR3 sequences, around 42% of them detected once, and roughly 19% sits in the top ten. The CDR3 is 16 residues long. Trimming stripped 2 bases from V and 3 bases from J, with 13 bases between. Looked up from germline, CDR1 is KGHSY and CDR2 is FQNENV. The data are from a study of blood T cells in healthy people across ages. The sample consisted of blood. This TCR was sampled from a man aged 60-69 years in good health. The chain couples TRBV16 to TRBJ2-2; tentatively, D is TRBD1 (6 bases). The CDR3 nucleotides are TGTGCCAGCAGCCAAGCACAGGGAGTAGACACCGGGGAGCTGTTTTTT. Translating gives CASSQAQGVDTGELFF. Complete variable domain (other parts from reference TRBV16 and TRBJ2-2): GEEVAQTPKHLVRGEGQKAKLYCAPIKGHSYVFWYQQVLKNEFKFLISFQNENVFDETGMPKERFSAKCLPNSPCSLEIQATKLEDSAVYFCASSQAQGVDTGELFFGEGSRLTVL.